What follows are 2 T cell receptor beta chains derived from one specimen sequenced in a study of T cell responses to AZD1222 COVID-19 vaccine. Profiling relied on immunoSEQ multiplex PCR, and the TCRdb table lists in-frame clones only, not all of them. The sample records roughly 92,000 clones, around 90% being singletons. The sequencing used peripheral blood, collected on day 0 of AZD1222 vaccination. The receptors originated from an adult in good health.

The CDR3 region is CASSLDAGTGTGELFF. CDR3 DNA sequence: TGCGCCAGCAGCTTGGACGCGGGTACGGGCACCGGGGAGCTGTTTTTT. The chain links TRBV5-1 to TRBJ2-2; D may be TRBD2 (5 bases). Trimming took off 0 bases at V and 4 bases at J, with 13 bases between the two ends. This CDR3 region has 16 residues. Germline values: CDR1 SGHRS, CDR2 YFSETQ.

The rearrangement joins TRBV4-1 to TRBJ1-2; a possible D gene is TRBD1 (5 bases). The germline CDR1 and CDR2 sequences are MGHRA and YSYEKL. This CDR3 has 14 residues. V was cut by 0 bases and J by 6 bases, with 11 bases left in between. CDR3 bases: TGCGCCAGCAGCCAAGAGCCAGGGCTGGATGGCTACACCTTC. This encodes CASSQEPGLDGYTF.